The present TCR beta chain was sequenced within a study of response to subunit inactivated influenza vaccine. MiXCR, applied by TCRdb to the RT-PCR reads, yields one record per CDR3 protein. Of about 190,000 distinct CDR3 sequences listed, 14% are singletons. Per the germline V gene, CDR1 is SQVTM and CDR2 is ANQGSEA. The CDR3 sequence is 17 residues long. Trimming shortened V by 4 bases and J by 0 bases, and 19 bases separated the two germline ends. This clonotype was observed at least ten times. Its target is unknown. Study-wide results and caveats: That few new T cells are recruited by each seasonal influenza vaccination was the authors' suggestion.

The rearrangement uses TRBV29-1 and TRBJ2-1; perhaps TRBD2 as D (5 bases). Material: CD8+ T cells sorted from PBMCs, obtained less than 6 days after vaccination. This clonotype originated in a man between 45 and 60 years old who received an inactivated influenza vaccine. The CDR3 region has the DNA TGCAGCGTTGCGGGTAGCGCTAAAGTCAGCTCCTACAATGAGCAGTTCTTC. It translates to CSVAGSAKVSSYNEQFF.